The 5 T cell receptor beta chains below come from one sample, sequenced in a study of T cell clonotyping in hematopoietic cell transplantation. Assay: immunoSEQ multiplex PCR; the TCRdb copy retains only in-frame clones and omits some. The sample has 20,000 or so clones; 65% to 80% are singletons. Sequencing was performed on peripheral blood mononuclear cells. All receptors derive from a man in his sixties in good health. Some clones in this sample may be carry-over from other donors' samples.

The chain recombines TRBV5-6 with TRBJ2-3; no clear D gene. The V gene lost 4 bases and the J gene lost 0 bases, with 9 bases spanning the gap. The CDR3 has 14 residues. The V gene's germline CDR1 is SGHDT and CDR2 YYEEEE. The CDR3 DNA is TGTGCCAGCAGCCAAATTTCTAGCACAGATACGCAGTATTTT. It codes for CASSQISSTDTQYF.

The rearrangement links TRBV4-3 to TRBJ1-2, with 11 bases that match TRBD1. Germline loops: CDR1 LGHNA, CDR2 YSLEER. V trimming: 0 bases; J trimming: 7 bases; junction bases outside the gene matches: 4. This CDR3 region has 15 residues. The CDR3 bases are TGCGCCAGCAGCCAAGATTGGGACAGGGGGTCTGGCTACACCTTC. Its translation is CASSQDWDRGSGYTF.

The CDR3 sequence: CASRSMVDSPLHF. The CDR3 nucleotides read TGTGCCAGCCGAAGTATGGTGGATTCACCCCTCCACTTT. The chain joins TRBV6-5 to TRBJ1-6; D remains ambiguous. Germline CDR1 reads MNHEY; CDR2 reads SVGAGI. CDR3 length: 13 amino acids. Between the trimmed V and J ends, which lost 8 bases and 8 bases, there was a span of 13 bases.

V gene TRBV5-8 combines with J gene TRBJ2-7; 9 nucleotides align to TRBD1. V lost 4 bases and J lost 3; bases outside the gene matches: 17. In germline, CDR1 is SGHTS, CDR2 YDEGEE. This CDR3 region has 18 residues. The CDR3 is CASSPISVGQGSNYEQYF. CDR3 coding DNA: TGTGCCAGCAGCCCAATCTCCGTGGGACAGGGTAGCAACTACGAGCAGTACTTC.

The CDR3 coding sequence is TGTGCCAGCAGGTCTGGGGCCAACGTCCTGACTTTC. This codes for CASRSGANVLTF. The rearrangement links TRBV28 to TRBJ2-6, with D unclear. V was shortened by 6 bases and J by 1 base, with 1 base between the two germline ends. The CDR3 has 12 residues. The V gene's germline CDR1 is MDHEN and CDR2 SYDVKM.